What follows are 31 T cell receptor beta chains derived from one specimen sequenced in a study of T cells after yellow fever vaccination. One entry per CDR3 protein results from TCRdb running MiXCR on the 5' RACE reads. The table records about 350,000 distinct CDR3 sequences, around a tenth of them present only once. Specimen: PBMCs, collected on the day of the first yellow fever vaccination. The receptor set was obtained from a man between 18 and 29 years old who received the YFV17D yellow fever vaccine.

The V call is TRBV18, the J call TRBJ2-1; D remains unclear. The CDR3 has 14 amino acids. Germline V gives CDR1 KGHSH, CDR2 LQKENI. The V end was cut by 6 bases, the J end by 1 base, with 10 bases between. The CDR3 is CASSPRASYNEQFF. The CDR3 DNA sequence: TGTGCCAGCTCCCCTAGGGCTTCCTACAATGAGCAGTTCTTC.

This clonotype turned up a few times. The J gene is TRBJ2-7, the V gene TRBV28, with 9 positions matching TRBD1. The CDR3 length is 13 residues. Looked up from germline, CDR1 is MDHEN and CDR2 is SYDVKM. V was clipped by 8 bases and J by 5 bases; unmatched bases: 7. The CDR3 loop reads CASRRTGADEQYF. The CDR3 DNA follows: TGTGCCAGCCGGCGGACAGGGGCGGACGAGCAGTACTTC. The full variable domain, with the rest looked up from reference TRBV28 and TRBJ2-7, is DVKVTQSSRYLVKRTGEKVFLECVQDMDHENMFWYRQDPGLGLRLIYFSYDVKMKEKGDIPEGYSVSREKKERFSLILESASTNQTSMYLCASRRTGADEQYFGPGTRLTVT.

This clonotype has only a few counts. The CDR3 here is CASSSRVIVATGELFF. In nucleotides, the CDR3 is TGTGCCAGCAGCTCCAGAGTCATCGTAGCGACCGGGGAGCTGTTTTTT. This chain uses TRBV13 with TRBJ2-2; possible D gene TRBD2, 5 bases. CDR1 is PRHDT, CDR2 FYEKMQ, per germline (reference sequence). V lost 4 bases and J lost 5, with 17 bases in between. This CDR3 comprises 16 residues.

This clonotype was observed a few times. This chain links TRBV6-2 or TRBV6-3 with TRBJ2-1; the D gene is possibly TRBD2 (6 bases). The CDR3 is 14 amino acids. Trimming took off 6 bases at V and 0 bases at J, with 9 bases between the two ends. CDR1 and CDR2 from the germline V gene are MNHEY and SVGEGT. The CDR3 loop reads CASRDGSSYNEQFF. As DNA, the CDR3 is TGTGCCAGCAGGGACGGGAGCTCCTACAATGAGCAGTTCTTC.

This chain uses TRBV5-1 with TRBJ2-5; no clear D. Germline-derived CDR1 and CDR2 are SGHRS and YFSETQ. V lost 7 bases to trimming and J lost 3 bases, with 10 bases between them. CDR3 length: 12 amino acids. The CDR3 loop is CASSKVEETQYF. DNA for the CDR3: TGCGCCAGCTCGAAGGTGGAAGAGACCCAGTACTTC.

This clonotype has more than one count but fewer than ten. The chain uses TRBV7-3 and TRBJ2-1, with TRBD2 matching 10 bases. The CDR3 contains 15 residues. Trimming took 1 base from V and 9 from J; bases not matched to a gene: 6. From germline, CDR1 is SGHTA and CDR2 FQGTGA. This CDR3 is CASSLRGAGGTEQFF. In DNA form, the CDR3 reads TGTGCCAGCAGCTTAAGAGGAGCGGGGGGGACTGAGCAGTTCTTC.

This chain joins TRBV5-1 and TRBJ2-1; 10 positions agree with TRBD1. This CDR3 is 17 amino acids long. V lost 4 bases to trimming and J lost 5 bases; unmatched junction nucleotides: 12. From germline, CDR1 is SGHRS and CDR2 YFSETQ. CDR3 protein: CASSPGTGVQGNNEQFF. In DNA form, the CDR3 reads TGCGCCAGCAGCCCAGGGACAGGGGTTCAAGGCAACAATGAGCAGTTCTTC. Drawing the rest from reference TRBV5-1 and TRBJ2-1, the complete variable domain is KAGVTQTPRYLIKTRGQQVTLSCSPISGHRSVSWYQQTPGQGLQFLFEYFSETQRNKGNFPGRFSGRQFSNSRSEMNVSTLELGDSALYLCASSPGTGVQGNNEQFFGPGTRLTVL.

Only a few counts were recorded for this clonotype. The rearrangement joins TRBV20-1 to TRBJ1-4; no clear D gene. Looked up from germline, CDR1 is DFQATT and CDR2 is SNEGSKA (reference sequence). This CDR3 has 13 residues. V shed 5 bases and J shed 3 bases, with 10 bases lying between them. The chain's CDR3 is CSAFARANEKLFF. The CDR3 DNA is TGCAGTGCTTTTGCGAGAGCTAATGAAAAACTGTTTTTT.

The table lists this clonotype with a count of one. The germline gene is not matched at one end of the junction; a read error may be the cause. The CDR3 reads CTSSLVWIRNTIYF. The CDR3 DNA reads as TGTACCAGCAGCTTAGTTTGGATTAGAAACACCATATACTTT. The chain recombines TRBV11-2 with TRBJ1-3; D is ambiguous. The CDR3 consists of 14 residues. Germline V gene data show CDR1 as SGHAT and CDR2 as FQNNGV.

The chain is built from TRBV29-1 and TRBJ2-2; no reliable D call. V lost 5 bases and J 6 bases, leaving 10 bases between the germline ends. The CDR3 has 12 residues. The germline V gene has CDR1 SQVTM and CDR2 ANQGSEA. CDR3 sequence (DNA): TGCAGCGTTCCCCTGTTAGCCGGGGAGCTGTTTTTT. Its protein product is CSVPLLAGELFF.

This clonotype has at least ten counts. J is TRBJ2-1 and V is TRBV4-3; the D gene could be TRBD1 or TRBD2 (5 bases each). Germline V gives CDR1 LGHNA, CDR2 YSLEER. The CDR3 has 15 amino acids. Trimming took off 6 bases at V and 4 bases at J, with 16 bases between the two ends. CDR3 sequence reads: CASRPGTSKYNEQFF. CDR3 DNA sequence: TGCGCCAGCAGACCCGGGACGTCAAAGTACAATGAGCAGTTCTTC.

This clonotype was observed a handful of times. The rearrangement joins TRBV7-2 to TRBJ1-2; D is undetermined. Between the trimmed V and J ends, which lost 4 bases and 5 bases, there was a span of 11 bases. Germline V lookup: CDR1 SGHTA, CDR2 FQGNSA. This CDR3 has 13 amino acids. For the CDR3, the DNA is TGTGCCAGCAGCTCCGTTTCCGAGTATGGCTACACCTTC. Translation gives CASSSVSEYGYTF.

This chain uses TRBV20-1 with TRBJ1-4; no firm D call. The germline V and J ends were trimmed by 3 bases and 8 bases, with 13 bases remaining between them. This CDR3 spans 13 amino acids. Germline assignment: CDR1 DFQATT and CDR2 SNEGSKA (reference sequence). The CDR3 reads CSARRGLGEKLFF. The CDR3 DNA follows: TGCAGTGCTAGGCGAGGGCTCGGGGAAAAACTGTTTTTT.

This clonotype came up many times. The V and J genes are TRBV6-1 and TRBJ2-6; no firm D call. Between the trimmed V and J ends, which lost 10 bases and 0 bases, there was a span of 13 bases. This CDR3 region has 15 residues. Germline assignment: CDR1 MNHNS and CDR2 SASEGT. The CDR3 loop reads CATCRHFSGANVLTF. In DNA, the CDR3 is TGTGCCACTTGCAGACACTTCTCTGGGGCCAACGTCCTGACTTTC.

This clonotype occurred a few times. This chain uses TRBV4-1 with TRBJ2-2, with 8 bases matching TRBD1. J was trimmed by 7 bases and V by 3 bases; bases with no gene match: 7. This CDR3 contains 15 residues. CDR1 and CDR2 (germline): MGHRA, YSYEKL. This CDR3 reads CASSQQQGAIGELFF. In nucleotides, the CDR3 is TGCGCCAGCAGCCAGCAGCAGGGGGCTATCGGGGAGCTGTTTTTT.

In this sample, this clonotype turned up a few times. The chain is built from TRBV20-1 and TRBJ2-5, with no clear D. Per germline, CDR1 DFQATT and CDR2 SNEGSKA (reference sequence). Trimming cost V 3 bases and J 0 bases, with 11 bases left between them. The CDR3 runs to 14 residues. In DNA, the CDR3 is TGCAGTGCTAGTAAAGACACCTACCAAGAGACCCAGTACTTC. It yields the protein CSASKDTYQETQYF.

There are a few counts of this clonotype. The chain links TRBV4-2 to TRBJ2-2; maybe TRBD1 (5 bases). V gave up 2 bases and J gave up 2 bases, with 9 bases separating them. The CDR3 consists of 15 residues. Germline V CDR1 and CDR2: LGHNA, YNFKEQ. CDR3 sequence (DNA): TGTGCCAGCAGCCAAACAGGTGACAACACCGGGGAGCTGTTTTTT. It translates to CASSQTGDNTGELFF.

This clonotype was observed a handful of times. CDR3 in amino acids: CASSPPTTINNEQFF. The CDR3 nucleotides are TGTGCCAGCAGCCCTCCTACTACCATAAACAATGAGCAGTTCTTC. This rearrangement joins TRBV5-4 to TRBJ2-1; no clear D. Looked up from germline, CDR1 is SGHNT and CDR2 is YYREEE (reference sequence). V lost 4 bases and J lost 5, with 16 bases in between. This CDR3 has 15 residues.

This clonotype was picked up a small number of times. CDR3 in amino acids: CASSVVTQGANEQFF. The CDR3 DNA sequence: TGTGCCAGCAGCGTAGTAACCCAGGGGGCGAATGAGCAGTTCTTC. The chain joins TRBV9 to TRBJ2-1; the match to TRBD1 covers 8 bases. Trimming removed 0 bases from V and 7 bases from J; junction bases left unmatched: 6. The length of the CDR3 is 15 residues. Per germline, CDR1 SGDLS and CDR2 YYNGEE.

This clonotype showed up just a few times. The chain carries TRBV4-1 and TRBJ1-1; D gene unclear. There are 15 residues in the CDR3. The V gene's germline CDR1 is MGHRA and CDR2 YSYEKL. Trimming cost V 1 base and J 1 base, with 10 bases left between them. The CDR3 is CASSQGVSGNTEAFF. The CDR3 DNA reads as TGCGCCAGCAGCCAAGGAGTTTCGGGGAACACTGAAGCTTTCTTT.

This clonotype has just a few counts. V gene TRBV6-1 combines with J gene TRBJ2-7; D possibly corresponds to TRBD1 (6 bases). Trimming shortened V by 6 bases and J by 3 bases, and 15 bases separated the two germline ends. Germline V gene lookup returns CDR1 MNHNS and CDR2 SASEGT. This CDR3 contains 14 residues. CDR3 in amino acids: CASSPVVGGYEQYV. The CDR3 DNA is TGTGCCAGCAGCCCCGTGGTAGGGGGCTACGAGCAGTACGTC.

The rearrangement links TRBV7-2 to TRBJ2-1; TRBD2 agrees at 11 bases. Trimming at V came to 4 bases and at J to 10 bases, leaving 6 bases not matched to a gene. CDR3 size: 14 residues. Germline V lookup: CDR1 SGHTA, CDR2 FQGNSA. The CDR3 reads CASSSPRLAGEQFF. The CDR3 DNA reads as TGTGCCAGCAGCTCCCCGAGACTAGCGGGGGAGCAGTTCTTC. Variable domain in full (rest from reference TRBV7-2 and TRBJ2-1): GAGVSQSPSNKVTEKGKDVELRCDPISGHTALYWYRQSLGQGLEFLIYFQGNSAPDKSGLPSDRFSAERTGGSVSTLTIQRTQQEDSAVYLCASSSPRLAGEQFFGPGTRLTVL.

This clonotype occurred many times. The CDR3 is CASSQGGGQETQYF. CDR3 DNA: TGCGCCAGCAGCCAAGGTGGGGGACAAGAGACCCAGTACTTC. The rearrangement uses TRBV4-1 and TRBJ2-5; TRBD1 or TRBD2 may be the D gene (5 bases each). The germline gives CDR1 MGHRA, CDR2 YSYEKL. The length of the CDR3 is 14 residues. V lost 1 base and J 2 bases, leaving 8 bases between the germline ends.

J is TRBJ2-5 and V is TRBV4-1; 10 positions match TRBD2. J gave up 1 base and V 6 bases, and 2 bases lay outside the gene matches. The CDR3 totals 14 residues. Germline V lookup: CDR1 MGHRA, CDR2 YSYEKL. CDR3 sequence reads: CASRWTSGQETQYF. The CDR3 nucleotides are TGCGCCAGCAGGTGGACTAGCGGCCAAGAGACCCAGTACTTC.

The J gene is TRBJ2-5, the V gene TRBV29-1; TRBD1 is a possible D gene (6 bases). CDR3 length: 13 residues. Between the trimmed V and J ends, which lost 4 bases and 4 bases, there was a span of 13 bases. Per germline, CDR1 SQVTM and CDR2 ANQGSEA. CDR3 bases: TGCAGCGTTGGACAGGTCAGAGGAGAGACCCAGTACTTC. The encoded protein is CSVGQVRGETQYF.

This clonotype was observed a handful of times. This sequence joins TRBV20-1 and TRBJ1-1; D remains ambiguous. Germline V gene lookup returns CDR1 DFQATT and CDR2 SNEGSKA (reference sequence). V gave up 6 bases and J gave up 1 base, with 18 bases separating them. The CDR3 sequence is 15 residues long. CDR3 sequence reads: CSAPTNGRANTEAFF. The CDR3 DNA reads as TGCAGTGCCCCGACTAACGGCCGGGCGAACACTGAAGCTTTCTTT.

This clonotype was seen more than once but under ten times. The gene calls are TRBV5-4 and TRBJ2-7; weak D call: TRBD1 (5 bases). The CDR3 loop spans 15 amino acids. CDR1 is SGHNT, CDR2 YYREEE, per germline (reference sequence). With 5 bases removed from V and 5 bases from J, the gap between germline ends came to 20 bases. The CDR3 is CASRRWGGKHNEQYF. The CDR3 bases are TGTGCCAGCAGGCGATGGGGCGGTAAGCACAACGAGCAGTACTTC.

The chain uses TRBV20-1 and TRBJ1-2, with a possible D match to TRBD1 (6 bases). The germline V gene encodes CDR1 DFQATT and CDR2 SNEGSKA (reference sequence). V lost 0 bases, J lost 14 bases, and 16 bases lay in between. The CDR3 totals 12 residues. CDR3 in DNA: TGCAGTGCTAGAGATCTGGGGGGGGCTAAGACCTTC. This translates into CSARDLGGAKTF.

The chain combines TRBV2 with TRBJ2-1; D is possibly TRBD1 (6 bases). With 5 bases removed from V and 10 bases from J, the gap between germline ends came to 18 bases. Germline loops: CDR1 SNHLY, CDR2 FYNNEI. The CDR3 is 14 amino acids. The CDR3 region has the DNA TGTGCCAGCAGTCGCCGGGACACAAAGTCCGAGCAGTTCTTC. Protein sequence: CASSRRDTKSEQFF.

V and J are TRBV29-1 and TRBJ2-1, with D tentatively TRBD1 (5 bases). The CDR3 sequence is 15 residues long. V gave up 3 bases and J gave up 0 bases, with 12 bases separating them. Germline loops: CDR1 SQVTM, CDR2 ANQGSEA. The DNA for the CDR3 is TGCAGCGTTGATTTCCTCCAGGGCTCCTACAATGAGCAGTTCTTC. Its translation is CSVDFLQGSYNEQFF.

The chain couples TRBV6-2 or TRBV6-3 to TRBJ2-1; TRBD1 aligns across 9 bases. The CDR3 extends over 16 amino acids. Trimming cost V 2 bases and J 2 bases; bases outside gene matches: 4. Germline V lookup: CDR1 MNHEY, CDR2 SVGEGT. For the CDR3, the DNA is TGTGCCAGCAGTTACCGACAGGGGGGACCCTACAATGAGCAGTTCTTC. Its translation: CASSYRQGGPYNEQFF.